The T cell receptor (beta chain) described here comes from a study of CD8+CD57+ T cells in acquired aplastic anemia. Across the whole study: The mean DNA yield obtained from sorted CD4+ and CD8+ cells came to 3.2 ug.

In its sample, this clonotype was seen many times. Its specificity is unknown. Overall study findings and caveats: Controls did not differ significantly from patients in CD8+ Simpson's diversity. In common between the patients and the controls were some 29 CD8+ CDR3 sequences.

Genomic DNA templated the TCR beta VDJ and CDR3 profiling. TCRdb reanalysed the reads using MiXCR and keeps one entry per CDR3 protein. The data contain a few hundred thousand distinct CDR3 sequences, roughly 50% of them singletons. The length of the CDR3 is 14 residues. V shed 3 bases and J shed 4 bases, with 12 bases lying between them. Germline V CDR1 and CDR2: LNHDA, SQIVND (reference sequence). CD8+CD57+ cell expansion had been shown by flow cytometry in patients chosen for sequencing. Every one of the patients had aplastic anemia (severe, acquired). The sample was sorted CD4+, CD8+, or CD8+CD57+ T cells (not recorded which) from PBMCs. The sequence was obtained from a human donor with aplastic anemia. The chain links TRBV19 to TRBJ1-1, with D unclear. In nucleotides, the CDR3 is TGTGCCAGTAGTATGCCAGGCTCGGGCACTGAAGCTTTCTTT. Residues: CASSMPGSGTEAFF.